The sample holds a few counts of the clone carrying this T cell receptor (beta chain). These data belong to a study of T cells in Graves' hyperthyroidism and ophthalmopathy. The CDR3 is 14 residues long. Per germline, CDR1 MNHNS and CDR2 SASEGT. V trimming: 6 bases; J trimming: 5 bases; junction bases outside the gene matches: 8. Patients counted as stable if ophthalmopathy did not develop within 18 months. Patients between 18 and 65 years old had hyperthyroidism, newly diagnosed and lasting under 2 months. Uncontrolled infection, other autoimmune disease, pregnancy and lactation each barred patients from inclusion. The PBMCs were taken from around 9 ml of fresh peripheral blood. Researchers amplified the TCR beta CDR3 regions from RNA transcripts. HTBI primers were employed in a first-round RT-PCR of the TCR CDR3. TCRdb processed the multiplex PCR reads anew with MiXCR; each CDR3 protein has one entry. The sample has under 700,000 distinct CDR3 sequences; around 15% are singletons.

This clonotype was obtained from a woman aged 18 to 35 with Graves' hyperthyroidism. The chain links TRBV6-1 to TRBJ1-1, with 8 bases identical to TRBD1. Sequences were obtained from blood. CDR3 nucleotides: TGTGCCAGCAGCCCGACAGGGGCAGGGACTGAAGCTTTCTTT. This sequence encodes CASSPTGAGTEAFF.